This TCR beta chain was sequenced for a study of cytomegalovirus exposure and HLA in healthy donors. Study-wide points: HLA allele associations emerged for fewer than 20,000 TCR beta sequences in a later analysis, at 0.05 false discovery rate.

About this clone itself: The antigen is not known.

Both 60 Vbeta primers and 13 Jbeta primers went into the PCR. The table came from immunoSEQ multiplex PCR; TCRdb's copy has only in-frame clones and leaves some out. The repertoire holds about 120,000 clones, with under 90% as singletons. V lost 2 bases and J lost 2; bases outside the gene matches: 11. Germline lookup yields CDR1 KGHSH and CDR2 LQKENI. The CDR3 contains 18 residues. The receptor's source is a woman aged 40 to 55 in good health and CMV-seronegative. Sequencing was performed on PBMCs. The rearrangement uses TRBV18 and TRBJ1-5; 8 bases agree with TRBD1. The CDR3 loop reads CASSPNDDRGWGNQPQHF. CDR3 in DNA: TGTGCCAGCTCACCAAACGATGACAGGGGATGGGGCAATCAGCCCCAGCATTTT.